This T cell receptor (beta chain) originates from a study of neurological immune-mediated disorders. Study-wide points: HTLV-1-associated myelopathy showed the most TCR clonal expansion; multiple sclerosis the least, below healthy controls.

The cDNA was generated by 5'RACE with 10-nucleotide random UMIs. TCRdb analysed the 5' RACE reads with MiXCR anew, one entry per CDR3 protein. The sample consists of over 13,000 distinct CDR3 sequences, over 9.5% of them appearing once. This clonotype was observed many times. Its antigen is as yet unknown. Healthy controls comprised blood bank volunteers in Maryland, USA. CDR3 length: 17 residues. V lost 8 bases and J lost 7, with 29 bases in between. Germline CDR1 reads LNHDA; CDR2 reads SQIVND (reference sequence). The V gene is TRBV19, the J gene TRBJ1-2; D remains ambiguous. The TCR was taken from a middle-aged woman in good health. Sequenced: PBMCs. In DNA form, the CDR3 reads TGTGCCAGTGGCTCTGAAGCCGCGACGGCGTTTGGGGTTGGCTACACCTTC. Protein sequence: CASGSEAATAFGVGYTF. The whole variable domain, filled in from reference TRBV19 and TRBJ1-2, reads DGGITQSPKYLFRKEGQNVTLSCEQNLNHDAMYWYRQDPGQGLRLIYYSQIVNDFQKGDIAEGYSVSREKKESFPLTVTSAQKNPTAFYLCASGSEAATAFGVGYTFGSGTRLTVV.